Listed here are 8 T cell receptor beta chains from one sample, sequenced in a study of blood T cell repertoires in COVID-19. Produced via immunoSEQ multiplex PCR; TCRdb's table is partial and in-frame only. This table has 250,000 or so clones, less than 95% appearing once. Material for sequencing was PBMCs or T cells enriched from blood (not recorded which). The source of these receptors is a man aged 35 to 55 who had been exposed to COVID-19.

The rearrangement uses TRBV30 and TRBJ2-7; 7 nucleotides agree with TRBD2. The CDR3 runs 14 residues. V lost 7 bases to trimming and J lost 2 bases; unmatched junction nucleotides: 11. Germline loops: CDR1 GTSNPN, CDR2 SVGIG (reference sequence). Here the CDR3 DNA reads TGTGCCTTTAGCAGGACGGGGGGTACCTACGAGCAGTACTTC. The encoded protein is CAFSRTGGTYEQYF.

The genes are TRBV27 and TRBJ2-7; D is unresolved. Trimming removed 4 bases from V and 3 bases from J, with 13 bases in between. The CDR3 runs to 14 residues. Germline CDR1 is MNHEY and CDR2 is SMNVEV (reference sequence). CDR3 protein: CASSSRPESYEQYF. The CDR3 DNA reads TGTGCCAGCAGTTCTAGACCGGAGAGCTACGAGCAGTACTTC.

The chain recombines TRBV7-9 with TRBJ1-1, with D unclear. This CDR3 comprises 12 residues. Trimming left V 11 bases short and J 4 bases short, with 14 bases between. CDR1 is SEHNR, CDR2 FQNEAQ, per germline (reference sequence). The CDR3 nucleotides read TGTGCCGGATCCGCAGCGTCCACTGAAGCTTTCTTT. It encodes CAGSAASTEAFF.

The V call is TRBV3-1 (or the pseudogene TRBV3-2), the J call TRBJ1-2; 7 nucleotides align to TRBD1. There are 15 residues in the CDR3. The trim removed 4 bases at V and 4 bases at J, leaving 9 bases unmatched. The germline gives CDR1 LGHDT, CDR2 YNNKEL (reference sequence). The CDR3 loop reads CASSRKGQGGYGYTF. DNA for the CDR3: TGTGCCAGCAGCCGAAAAGGTCAGGGGGGCTATGGCTACACCTTC.

This sequence joins TRBV12-3 or TRBV12-4 and TRBJ2-5, with D tentatively TRBD1 (5 bases). Trimming removed 4 bases at V and 3 bases at J, with 9 bases between. The CDR3 runs to 13 residues. The CDR3 spells CASSWSGKETQYF. The CDR3, as DNA: TGTGCCAGCAGTTGGTCAGGGAAAGAGACCCAGTACTTC.

This clone was observed a single time. This chain uses TRBV9 with TRBJ1-1, with D uncertain. This CDR3 contains 14 residues. The V gene's germline CDR1 is SGDLS and CDR2 YYNGEE. Trimming took off 4 bases at V and 4 bases at J, with 14 bases between the two ends. The CDR3: CASSPLRVGTEAFF. The CDR3, as DNA: TGTGCCAGCAGCCCCCTGAGGGTCGGCACTGAAGCTTTCTTT. Drawing the rest from reference TRBV9 and TRBJ1-1, the complete variable domain is DSGVTQTPKHLITATGQRVTLRCSPRSGDLSVYWYQQSLDQGLQFLIQYYNGEERAKGNILERFSAQQFPDLHSELNLSSLELGDSALYFCASSPLRVGTEAFFGQGTRLTVV.

This clone was observed a few times. V usage is TRBV11-1 and J usage is TRBJ1-6; D is unresolved. In germline, CDR1 is SGHAT, CDR2 FQDESV (reference sequence). The CDR3 contains 15 residues. V shed 5 bases and J shed 7 bases, with 15 bases lying between them. For the CDR3, the DNA is TGTGCCAGCAGCCCCCTAACGAGGCGGAATTCACCCCTCCACTTT. Protein product: CASSPLTRRNSPLHF.

The J gene is TRBJ1-3, the V gene TRBV3-1 (or the pseudogene TRBV3-2), with D possibly TRBD1 on 6 matching bases. Germline assignment: CDR1 LGHDT and CDR2 YNNKEL (reference sequence). This CDR3 region has 14 residues. V lost 6 bases to trimming and J lost 1 base, with 10 bases between them. For the CDR3, the DNA is TGTGCCAGCAGTACGGACAGTTCTGGAAACACCATATATTTT. Encoded protein: CASSTDSSGNTIYF.